Below, 21 T cell receptor beta chains from the same sample are listed, as sequenced in a study of blood T cells in healthy people across ages. Alongside a J-beta primer mix, a sample-barcoded 5' primer served in a second PCR lasting about 7 to 11 cycles. TCRdb re-analysed the 5' RACE reads in MiXCR, keeping a single row per CDR3 protein. This table holds about 700,000 distinct CDR3 sequences, roughly 32% found once. Sequences were obtained from blood. These receptor sequences come from a woman aged 80 or over in good health.

This clonotype has a single count. This chain links TRBV7-9 with TRBJ2-2; 8 bases map to TRBD1. CDR1 SEHNR and CDR2 FQNEAQ come from the germline V gene (reference sequence). This CDR3 comprises 16 residues. V gave up 5 bases and J gave up 5 bases; unmatched junction bases: 10. CDR3: CASSLRTGSPTGELFF. DNA of the CDR3: TGTGCCAGCAGCCTCCGGACAGGGTCTCCAACCGGGGAGCTGTTTTTT.

Comment on this clonotype: This may be a read error, as it is one base from a much larger clone. In DNA form, the CDR3 reads TGCAGTGCTAGAGTGACCAAGAACACTGAAGCTTGCTTT. Its translation is CSARVTKNTEACF. The genes are TRBV20-1 and TRBJ1-1; D is uncertain. CDR1 and CDR2 from the germline V gene are DFQATT and SNEGSKA (reference sequence). The CDR3 loop spans 13 amino acids.

This chain connects TRBV12-3 or TRBV12-4 to TRBJ2-5, with 10 bases identical to TRBD2. TRBJ2-7 explains the end of the DNA better; the J call may be wrong. The length of the CDR3 is 15 residues. As DNA, the CDR3 is TGTGCCAGCAGTCAAACTAGCGGGATATCCTACGAGCAGTACTTC. Encoded protein: CASSQTSGISYEQYF.

This clonotype was counted many times. The chain carries TRBV27 and TRBJ2-7; 8 bases are a match to TRBD1. Trimming removed 5 bases from V and 2 bases from J; junction bases left unmatched: 11. The CDR3 length is 16 residues. CDR1 and CDR2 (germline): MNHEY, SMNVEV (reference sequence). The CDR3: CASSPEWTGWTYEQYF. Here the CDR3 DNA reads TGTGCCAGCAGTCCTGAATGGACAGGGTGGACCTACGAGCAGTACTTC.

Remarks on this clonotype: Possible read error: a much larger clone is one base away. The V and J genes are TRBV6-2 or TRBV6-3 and TRBJ1-1; D is ambiguous. The CDR3 totals 13 residues. Germline V lookup: CDR1 MNHEY, CDR2 SVGEGT. V lost 6 bases, J lost 4 bases, and 12 bases lay in between. DNA for the CDR3: TGTGCCAGCAGGTACGTTGGATCCACTGAAGCTTTCTTT. It specifies CASRYVGSTEAFF.

The chain is built from TRBV7-8 and TRBJ2-7; 7 bases agree with TRBD2. The V and J ends lost 4 bases and 4 bases, in that order; junction bases with no gene match: 19. The length of the CDR3 is 18 residues. Looked up from germline, CDR1 is SGHVS and CDR2 is FQNEAQ. The CDR3 reads CASSSLGGPGTNHYEQYF. The CDR3 DNA is TGTGCCAGCAGCTCCCTCGGGGGACCCGGGACTAACCATTACGAGCAGTACTTC.

This clonotype has only a few counts. J is TRBJ1-5 and V is TRBV28; tentatively, D is TRBD1 (5 bases). The length of the CDR3 is 12 residues. The V gene's germline CDR1 is MDHEN and CDR2 SYDVKM. V lost 6 bases and J 5 bases, leaving 8 bases between the germline ends. The CDR3 sequence is CASRRGDQPQHF. CDR3 bases: TGTGCCAGCAGAAGGGGAGATCAGCCCCAGCATTTT.

The chain joins TRBV20-1 to TRBJ1-5, with 9 positions matching TRBD1. This CDR3 has 13 amino acids. The germline V gene has CDR1 DFQATT and CDR2 SNEGSKA (reference sequence). The V segment lost 4 bases and the J segment 6 bases; nucleotides outside the gene matches: 4. The CDR3 here is CSATDRGGQPQHF. The CDR3 DNA sequence: TGCAGTGCTACTGACAGGGGGGGTCAGCCCCAGCATTTT.

This clonotype showed up many times. This chain links TRBV15 with TRBJ1-2; D unresolved. Trimming took 2 bases from V and 4 from J, leaving 14 bases between them. The CDR3 is 15 amino acids. Germline V gives CDR1 LNHNV, CDR2 YYDKDF (reference sequence). CDR3 bases: TGTGCCACCAGCAGACAAGGCGGGGAAGGCTATGGCTACACCTTC. Its translation: CATSRQGGEGYGYTF.

The chain recombines TRBV20-1 with TRBJ1-4, with 7 nucleotides matching TRBD1. J lost 0 bases, V lost 5 bases, and 3 bases had no gene match. There are 14 residues in the CDR3. Germline lookup yields CDR1 DFQATT and CDR2 SNEGSKA (reference sequence). In DNA form, the CDR3 reads TGCAGTGCTCCAGGGGGGGCAACTAATGAAAAACTGTTTTTT. Translated: CSAPGGATNEKLFF.

On this clonotype itself: Being one base from a much bigger clone, this may be a read error. The chain is built from TRBV6-6 and TRBJ2-7, with D tentatively TRBD1 (5 bases). The CDR3 has 11 amino acids. Germline V CDR1 and CDR2: MNHNY, SVGAGI (reference sequence). Here the CDR3 DNA reads TGTGCCGGCAGTTCCCAGGGCGAGCAGTACTTC. Protein: CAGSSQGEQYF.

This chain joins TRBV9 and TRBJ1-4; 8 bases line up with TRBD1. This CDR3 region has 15 residues. Germline V gene sequence: CDR1 SGDLS, CDR2 YYNGEE. With 0 bases clipped from V and 5 bases from J, the junction kept 3 bases outside the gene matches. The CDR3 DNA reads as TGTGCCAGCAGCGTAGGGGACAGGCGGAATGAAAAACTGTTTTTT. This sequence encodes CASSVGDRRNEKLFF. Together with reference TRBV9 and TRBJ1-4, the CDR3 gives the full variable domain: DSGVTQTPKHLITATGQRVTLRCSPRSGDLSVYWYQQSLDQGLQFLIQYYNGEERAKGNILERFSAQQFPDLHSELNLSSLELGDSALYFCASSVGDRRNEKLFFGSGTQLSVL.

The rearrangement links TRBV4-2 to TRBJ2-7; TRBD1 agrees at 7 bases. The CDR3 runs to 15 residues. The J segment lost 2 bases and the V segment lost 4 bases, leaving 8 bases of the junction unmatched. Per the germline V gene, CDR1 is LGHNA and CDR2 is YNFKEQ. In DNA, the CDR3 is TGTGCCAGCAGCCGACCCCAGGACAGGACCTACGAGCAGTACTTC. Protein product: CASSRPQDRTYEQYF.

Many counts were recorded for this clonotype. The chain links TRBV7-9 to TRBJ2-7, with TRBD2 matching 7 bases. CDR1 SEHNR and CDR2 FQNEAQ come from the germline V gene (reference sequence). Trimming cost V 4 bases and J 4 bases; bases outside gene matches: 7. This CDR3 is 14 amino acids long. CDR3 sequence (DNA): TGTGCCAGCAGCTCGGGAGGTAATGGTTACGAGCAGTACTTC. This gives the protein CASSSGGNGYEQYF.

This clonotype showed up many times. This rearrangement joins TRBV7-3 to TRBJ2-3; maybe TRBD1 (6 bases). CDR3 length equals 15 residues. CDR1 is SGHTA, CDR2 FQGTGA, per germline. V was trimmed by 0 bases and J by 6 bases, leaving 13 bases between them. The CDR3 region has the DNA TGTGCCAGCAGCTTAACCAGGGGCCAGATGGATACGCAGTATTTT. The encoded protein is CASSLTRGQMDTQYF.

Remarks on this clonotype: A single base separates this from a much larger clone, so it may be a read error. The CDR3 nucleotides are TGTGCCAGCAGCCTGGGACTAGCGGGAGGTTTCTCCTACAATGAGCAGGTCTTC. Amino acid sequence: CASSLGLAGGFSYNEQVF. The chain has TRBV7-8 and TRBJ2-1, with 15 bases aligning to TRBD2. Per germline, CDR1 SGHVS and CDR2 FQNEAQ. The CDR3 contains 18 residues.

In this sample, this clonotype turned up many times. V usage is TRBV6-2 or TRBV6-3 and J usage is TRBJ2-7; 7 bases align to TRBD1. The CDR3 extends over 16 amino acids. The V gene end was trimmed by 2 bases and the J gene end by 3 bases; junction bases not matched to a gene: 10. CDR1 and CDR2 from the germline V gene are MNHEY and SVGEGT. DNA for the CDR3: TGTGCCAGCAGTTACATCTCCGGGACAGATCTCTACGAGCAGTACTTC. Translated, it gives CASSYISGTDLYEQYF.

V and J are TRBV3-1 and TRBJ1-4; D uncertain. The CDR3 runs to 14 residues. V gave up 2 bases and J gave up 0 bases, with 4 bases separating them. The germline gives CDR1 LGHDT, CDR2 YNNKEL (reference sequence). CDR3 bases: TGTGCCAGCAGCCAACTAGCAACTAATGAAAAACTGTTTTTT. Protein product: CASSQLATNEKLFF.

The table lists this clonotype with many counts. V is TRBV28 and J is TRBJ2-3, with 10 bases lining up with TRBD1. Trimming at V came to 6 bases and at J to 5 bases, leaving 8 bases not matched to a gene. CDR1 is MDHEN, CDR2 SYDVKM, per germline. The CDR3 runs 15 residues. The CDR3 DNA is TGTGCCAGCAGGGGGGACAGGGGATACGAAGATACGCAGTATTTT. It specifies CASRGDRGYEDTQYF.

The chain uses TRBV7-2 and TRBJ1-2; 10 nucleotides agree with TRBD1. This CDR3 has 15 residues. In germline, CDR1 is SGHTA, CDR2 FQGNSA. Germline trimming cut 7 bases from V and 8 bases from J; bases unmatched to any gene: 13. The CDR3 loop is CASTPGTGESNGYTF. DNA for the CDR3: TGTGCCAGCACCCCGGGGACAGGGGAGAGCAACGGCTACACCTTC. The full variable domain, in which reference TRBV7-2 and TRBJ1-2 provide the parts outside the CDR3, is GAGVSQSPSNKVTEKGKDVELRCDPISGHTALYWYRQSLGQGLEFLIYFQGNSAPDKSGLPSDRFSAERTGGSVSTLTIQRTQQEDSAVYLCASTPGTGESNGYTFGSGTRLTVV.

This clonotype turned up a few times. The J gene is TRBJ1-4, the V gene TRBV28; tentatively, D is TRBD1 (5 bases). With 2 bases removed from V and 7 bases from J, the gap between germline ends came to 11 bases. CDR1 is MDHEN, CDR2 SYDVKM, per germline. This CDR3 is 14 amino acids long. The CDR3 DNA follows: TGTGCCAGCAGTTTAGTGCAGGGTGGTGAAAAACTGTTTTTT. Translated: CASSLVQGGEKLFF.